These 17 T cell receptor beta chains were all obtained from the same sample, sequenced in a study of shared clonotypes between healthy human individuals. CD45RO-negative, CCR7-selected cells formed the naive CD8 fraction, which excluded terminally differentiated effector memory CD45RA+ cells. TCRdb's copy holds only in-frame clones and misses some; the assay was immunoSEQ multiplex PCR. Of approximately 2,200,000 clones in the sample, roughly 91% are singletons; the top ten hold under 2%. The sequencing sample was made of naive CD8+ T cells from PBMCs. The receptors stem from a man between 18 and 35 years old in good health. Some clones in this sample may be carry-over from other donors' samples.

J is TRBJ1-1 and V is TRBV19; D gene unclear. The CDR3 is made up of 15 amino acids. V was cut by 2 bases and J by 1 base, with 11 bases left in between. Looked up from germline, CDR1 is LNHDA and CDR2 is SQIVND (reference sequence). DNA for the CDR3: TGTGCCAGTAGTATACGCGGGGTGAGGAACACTGAAGCTTTCTTT. Its protein is CASSIRGVRNTEAFF.

The CDR3 protein is CASSLVGETQYF. In nucleotides, the CDR3 is TGTGCCAGCAGCTTGGTCGGAGAGACCCAGTACTTC. This chain joins TRBV5-5 and TRBJ2-5, with D unclear. In germline, CDR1 is SGHKS, CDR2 YYEKEE (reference sequence). The CDR3 length is 12 residues. The V and J ends lost 0 bases and 4 bases respectively, with 4 bases between them.

The rearrangement uses TRBV5-1 and TRBJ2-7, with 9 bases matching TRBD1. V lost 4 bases and J lost 3; bases outside the gene matches: 11. The CDR3 loop spans 16 amino acids. Germline CDR1 reads SGHRS; CDR2 reads YFSETQ. CDR3 amino acids: CASSAYGTGIIYEQYF. In nucleotides, the CDR3 is TGCGCCAGCAGCGCGTACGGGACAGGGATAATCTACGAGCAGTACTTC.

This clone was seen only once. The chain employs TRBV11-2 and TRBJ2-1; 11 bases map to TRBD2. CDR1 is SGHAT, CDR2 FQNNGV, per germline. V was pared by 5 bases and J by 3 bases, with 3 bases of the junction left unmatched. The CDR3 spans 15 residues. CDR3 nucleotide sequence: TGTGCCAGCAGCCAACTAGCGGGAGTCTACAATGAGCAGTTCTTC. Residues: CASSQLAGVYNEQFF.

This sequence joins TRBV19 and TRBJ2-5; D unresolved. Trimming cost V 7 bases and J 5 bases, with 11 bases left between them. The germline gives CDR1 LNHDA, CDR2 SQIVND (reference sequence). The CDR3 contains 12 residues. The CDR3 is CASIKLRETQYF. In DNA form, the CDR3 reads TGTGCCAGTATCAAGTTGAGGGAGACCCAGTACTTC.

The genes are TRBV4-1 and TRBJ2-1; no reliable D call. Germline V gene data show CDR1 as MGHRA and CDR2 as YSYEKL. Trimming pared 2 bases from V and 6 bases from J, leaving 14 bases between. The CDR3 loop spans 15 amino acids. The CDR3 is CASSQFGLLGNEQFF. CDR3 DNA sequence: TGCGCCAGCAGCCAATTCGGGCTTCTGGGCAATGAGCAGTTCTTC.

The chain is built from TRBV11-2 and TRBJ2-4; D may be TRBD2 (6 bases). Germline loops: CDR1 SGHAT, CDR2 FQNNGV. This CDR3 has 16 residues. V was trimmed by 0 bases and J by 4 bases, leaving 13 bases between them. CDR3 bases: TGTGCCAGCAGCTTAGATCTCGCAGGGACTAAAAACATTCAGTACTTC. Its protein product is CASSLDLAGTKNIQYF. The full variable domain, completed using reference TRBV11-2 and TRBJ2-4, is EAGVAQSPRYKIIEKRQSVAFWCNPISGHATLYWYQQILGQGPKLLIQFQNNGVVDDSQLPKDRFSAERLKGVDSTLKIQPAKLEDSAVYLCASSLDLAGTKNIQYFGAGTRLSVL.

V is TRBV4-1 and J is TRBJ1-5; possible D gene TRBD1, 6 bases. Trimming cost V 4 bases and J 6 bases, with 19 bases left between them. Germline loops: CDR1 MGHRA, CDR2 YSYEKL. There are 16 residues in the CDR3. The CDR3 region is CASSPGVQGSIQPQHF. The CDR3 DNA sequence: TGCGCCAGCAGCCCAGGGGTCCAGGGCTCTATTCAGCCCCAGCATTTT.

A note on this clone: The sample carries other DNA sequences with the same CDR3. The chain joins TRBV28 to TRBJ2-7; D unclear. The CDR3 is 14 residues long. Germline V CDR1 and CDR2: MDHEN, SYDVKM. V was cut by 3 bases and J by 1 base, with 10 bases left in between. CDR3 sequence (DNA): TGTGCCAGCAGTTTTCTGGGAAATTCCTACGAGCAGTACTTC. Encoded protein: CASSFLGNSYEQYF.

Turning to this clone: One end of the junction does not line up with germline, which may come from a read error. The chain joins TRBV7-2 to TRBJ2-7; 8 bases are a match to TRBD1. Per the germline V gene, CDR1 is SGHTA and CDR2 is FQGNSA. The CDR3 runs to 16 residues. This CDR3 is CASSLSRTGISHEQYF. Written as DNA, the CDR3 is TGTGCCAGCAGCTTATCTCGGACAGGGATCTCCCACGAGCAGTACTTC.

The chain couples TRBV27 to TRBJ2-7, with 9 bases that match TRBD1. Germline lookup yields CDR1 MNHEY and CDR2 SMNVEV (reference sequence). Unmatched junction bases numbered 3, after V lost 5 bases and J lost 1 base. The CDR3 runs to 14 residues. This CDR3 is CASSGTGLSYEQYF. DNA for the CDR3: TGTGCCAGCAGTGGGACAGGGCTTTCCTACGAGCAGTACTTC.

There are a few counts of this clone. The V call is TRBV4-1, the J call TRBJ1-5, with no clear D. CDR3 length equals 13 residues. V lost 4 bases and J 5 bases, leaving 9 bases between the germline ends. Germline CDR1 MGHRA, CDR2 YSYEKL. The CDR3, as DNA: TGCGCCAGCAGCCCCCGAAACGATCAGCCCCAGCATTTT. Amino acid sequence: CASSPRNDQPQHF.

The chain combines TRBV28 with TRBJ2-3, with 7 bases that match TRBD2. The germline V gene encodes CDR1 MDHEN and CDR2 SYDVKM. The CDR3 is 17 residues long. V shed 2 bases and J 1 base; nucleotides not matched to a gene: 9. This CDR3 is CASSLLRLATGTDTQYF. In nucleotides, the CDR3 is TGTGCCAGCAGTTTACTCCGACTAGCTACAGGCACAGATACGCAGTATTTT.

This clone occurred once. This chain connects TRBV19 to TRBJ2-7, with D unclear. The germline V gene has CDR1 LNHDA and CDR2 SQIVND (reference sequence). CDR3 size: 15 residues. The V end lost 0 bases, the J end lost 0 bases, and 9 bases lay between the germline ends. CDR3 in DNA: TGTGCCAGTAGTATAGATCACCGGAGCTCCTACGAGCAGTACTTC. It translates to CASSIDHRSSYEQYF.

This chain joins TRBV7-2 and TRBJ2-1; TRBD2 matches 8 bases. The CDR3 spans 16 residues. The V and J ends lost 1 base and 3 bases, in that order; junction bases with no gene match: 5. Germline CDR1 SGHTA, CDR2 FQGNSA. The CDR3 DNA sequence: TGTGCCAGCAGCTTAGTCCTAACTAGCGGCTACAATGAGCAGTTCTTC. This encodes CASSLVLTSGYNEQFF.

This chain joins TRBV27 and TRBJ1-5; D is unclear. This CDR3 contains 13 residues. V lost 6 bases and J 5 bases, leaving 11 bases between the germline ends. Looked up from germline, CDR1 is MNHEY and CDR2 is SMNVEV (reference sequence). The CDR3 spells CASSPRPHQPQHF. CDR3 DNA sequence: TGTGCCAGCAGCCCAAGACCCCATCAGCCCCAGCATTTT.

CDR3 DNA sequence: TGTGCCTGGAACGGTTTCTTTCAGGGGGACGAGGCTTTCTTT. As protein: CAWNGFFQGDEAFF. The J gene is TRBJ1-1, the V gene TRBV30; 7 bases align to TRBD1. The germline V gene encodes CDR1 GTSNPN and CDR2 SVGIG (reference sequence). V lost 4 bases and J lost 11; bases outside the gene matches: 16. This CDR3 spans 14 amino acids.